The rows below give T cell receptor beta chains drawn from one sample of a study of cytomegalovirus exposure and HLA in healthy donors. TCRdb keeps only in-frame clones here, not all; method: immunoSEQ multiplex PCR. The data show under 200,000 clones, approximately 79% seen once. Sequenced: PBMCs. The receptors come from a human donor in good health. CDR3s include the opening cysteine and the closing phenylalanine or tryptophan.

j_call: TRBJ1-2; v_call: TRBV5-1; cdr3_aa: CASSRGTGIYGYTF
j_call: TRBJ1-6; v_call: TRBV5-1; cdr3_aa: CASSLGQGVSPLHF
j_call: TRBJ1-2; v_call: TRBV4-3; cdr3_aa: CASSPRAGNYGYTF
j_call: TRBJ1-1; v_call: TRBV7-3; cdr3_aa: CASSPNQASSEAFF
j_call: TRBJ1-5; v_call: TRBV7-3; cdr3_aa: CASSITMTGVNQPQHF
j_call: TRBJ2-7; v_call: TRBV19; cdr3_aa: CASSASGFGYEQYF
j_call: TRBJ2-1; v_call: TRBV7-2; cdr3_aa: CASSLMWGGYGEQFF
j_call: TRBJ1-2; v_call: TRBV6-5; cdr3_aa: CASSYTGERYGYTF
j_call: TRBJ1-1; v_call: TRBV29-1; cdr3_aa: CSVTRTGGPDTEAFF
j_call: TRBJ2-7; v_call: TRBV15; cdr3_aa: CATSTGGLPYEQYF
j_call: TRBJ2-1; v_call: TRBV7-2; cdr3_aa: CASSLGLYNEQFF
j_call: TRBJ1-5; v_call: TRBV27; cdr3_aa: CASSPTTGNQPQHF
j_call: TRBJ1-1; v_call: TRBV6-1; cdr3_aa: CASRELRYTEAFF
j_call: TRBJ1-1; v_call: TRBV9; cdr3_aa: CASSPSGQGKNTEAFF
j_call: TRBJ1-1; v_call: TRBV4-1; cdr3_aa: CASSRLAGGASEAFF
j_call: TRBJ1-1; v_call: TRBV7-9; cdr3_aa: CASSTPNRENSEAFF
j_call: TRBJ2-7; v_call: TRBV7-2; cdr3_aa: CASRPPGGLSYEQYF
j_call: TRBJ1-2; v_call: TRBV13; cdr3_aa: CASSINRQGVYGYTF
j_call: TRBJ2-5; v_call: TRBV11-3; cdr3_aa: CASSLEEQETQYF
j_call: TRBJ2-7; v_call: TRBV6-1; cdr3_aa: CASTGLAYSYEQYF
j_call: TRBJ2-1; v_call: TRBV7-3; cdr3_aa: CASSLGTSLDEQFF
j_call: TRBJ2-3; v_call: TRBV7-3; cdr3_aa: CASSSTQGPDTQYF
j_call: TRBJ2-1; v_call: TRBV4-1; cdr3_aa: CASSPQPGQSYNEQFF
j_call: TRBJ1-2; v_call: TRBV29-1; cdr3_aa: CSAGLGGGYGYTF
j_call: TRBJ1-2; v_call: TRBV29-1; cdr3_aa: CSVVGTSNYGYTF
j_call: TRBJ2-7; v_call: TRBV2; cdr3_aa: CASSVEGAVAYEQYF
j_call: TRBJ1-5; v_call: TRBV19; cdr3_aa: CASSIQGSNQPQHF
j_call: TRBJ1-2; v_call: TRBV4-1; cdr3_aa: CASSQVGGVNYGYTF